The table lists the clone carrying this T cell receptor (beta chain) with many counts. Its specificity is unknown. The data stem from a study of T-cell reconstitution after alpha-beta-depleted transplantation in children. Points from the study as a whole: Certain patients had high TCRbeta diversity at day 60, and it came from recipient T cells and thymic progenitors that survived. T-cell numbers and diversity, one year after transplant, stemmed largely from T cells that were newly produced. Expanded graft clones, several hundred of them, were reportedly the source of alpha-beta T cells about two months after transplant.

TCRbeta library preparation incorporated unique molecular identifiers. TCRdb passed the PCR reads through MiXCR, listing each CDR3 protein once. This table has fewer than 500,000 distinct CDR3 sequences, 43% appearing once. The CDR3 spans 11 residues. The germline V gene has CDR1 DFQATT and CDR2 SNEGSKA (reference sequence). This sequence originates from a girl aged 2-10 years with aplastic anemia, due to receive a stem cell transplant. The sample here was PBMCs, taken before TCRalphabeta/CD19-depleted stem cell transplant. The V gene is TRBV20-1, the J gene TRBJ2-1, with D unresolved. The CDR3: CSVTLYNEQFF. DNA for the CDR3: TGCAGCGTAACCCTATACAATGAGCAGTTCTTC.